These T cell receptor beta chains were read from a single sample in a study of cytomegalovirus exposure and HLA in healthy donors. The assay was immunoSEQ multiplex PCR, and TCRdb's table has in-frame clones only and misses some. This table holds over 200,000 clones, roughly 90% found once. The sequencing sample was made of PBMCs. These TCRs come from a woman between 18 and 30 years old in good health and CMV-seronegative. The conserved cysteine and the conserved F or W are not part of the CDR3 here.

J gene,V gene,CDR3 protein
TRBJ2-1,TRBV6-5,ASHRRPGEQF
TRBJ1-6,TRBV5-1,ASRYDRGSPLH
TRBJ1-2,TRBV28,ASSLAGGYT
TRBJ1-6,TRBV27,ASSFTQRTGGGSPLH
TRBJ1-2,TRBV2,ASRPTGLYGYT
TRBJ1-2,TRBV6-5,ASSYSSGMDYGYT
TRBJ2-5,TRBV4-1,ASSLAGGQETQY
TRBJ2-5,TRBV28,ASSLANQETQY
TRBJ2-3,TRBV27,ASSPGTSRLDTQY
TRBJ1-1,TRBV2,ASRGEAANTEAF
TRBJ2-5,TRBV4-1,ASGLGTTETQY
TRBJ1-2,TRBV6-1,ASSEFEEGADYGYT
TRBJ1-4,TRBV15,ATSIGDRGINEKLF
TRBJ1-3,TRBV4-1,ASSQGRQSPGNTIY
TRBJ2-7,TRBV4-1,ASSQVAGGDEQY
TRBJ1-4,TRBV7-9,ASSSGTDNEKLF
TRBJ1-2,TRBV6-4,ASIELRESCYGYT
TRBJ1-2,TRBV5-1,ASSPDRVYGYT
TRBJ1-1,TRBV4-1,ASSQAITENTEAF
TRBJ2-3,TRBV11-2,ASSLVQGRLPTDTQY
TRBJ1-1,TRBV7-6,ASSLGQNTEAF
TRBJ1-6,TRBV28,ASNLGLGYNSPLH
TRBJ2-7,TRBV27,ASSLSSYRAYEQY
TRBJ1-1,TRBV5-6,ASSWAGPVLNTEAF
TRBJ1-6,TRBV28,ASSSITGGNSPLH
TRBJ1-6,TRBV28,ASQPSADSRPLH
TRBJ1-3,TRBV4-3,ASSQDPGQGRNTIY
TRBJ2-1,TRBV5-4,ASSLRESYNEQF
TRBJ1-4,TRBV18,ASSLGGYSIEKLF
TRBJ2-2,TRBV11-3,ASSFGQGTGELF
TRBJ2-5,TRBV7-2,ASSRWTSPQETQY
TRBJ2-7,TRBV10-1,ASSEGTAYEQY
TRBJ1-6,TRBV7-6,ASSLGTGSSPLH
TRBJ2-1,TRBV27,ASSLGYISGGLTYNEQF
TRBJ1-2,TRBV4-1,ASSQPGQGLYGYT
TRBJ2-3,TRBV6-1,ASSENMGGSPDTQY
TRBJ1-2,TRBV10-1,ASSERGNYGYT
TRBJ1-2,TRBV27,ASSLSIQGAHSYGYT
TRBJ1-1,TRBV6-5,ASSYSPRGAGYAF
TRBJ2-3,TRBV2,ASSETSGDTQY
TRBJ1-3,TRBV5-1,ASRADRVSGNTIY
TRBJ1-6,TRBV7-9,ASSLDRGSPLH
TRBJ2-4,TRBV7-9,ASSPRTLGNIQY
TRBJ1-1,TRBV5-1,ASSRDIRGTEAF
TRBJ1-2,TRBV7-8,ASRKSDREDGYT
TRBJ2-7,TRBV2,ASYGGGSYEQY
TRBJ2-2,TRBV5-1,ASSLPGADTGELF